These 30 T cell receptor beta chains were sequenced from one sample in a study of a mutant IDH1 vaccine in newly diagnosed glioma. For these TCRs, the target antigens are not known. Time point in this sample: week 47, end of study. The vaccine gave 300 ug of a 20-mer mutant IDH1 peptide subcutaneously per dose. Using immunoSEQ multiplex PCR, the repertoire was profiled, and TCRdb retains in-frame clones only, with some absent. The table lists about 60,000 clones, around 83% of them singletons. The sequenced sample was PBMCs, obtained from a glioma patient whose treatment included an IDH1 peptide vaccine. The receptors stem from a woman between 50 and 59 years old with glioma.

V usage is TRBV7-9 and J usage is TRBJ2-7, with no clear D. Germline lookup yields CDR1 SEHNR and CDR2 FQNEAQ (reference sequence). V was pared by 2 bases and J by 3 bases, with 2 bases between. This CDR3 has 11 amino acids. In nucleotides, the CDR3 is TGTGCCAGCAGCTTAAACTACGAGCAGTACTTC. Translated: CASSLNYEQYF.

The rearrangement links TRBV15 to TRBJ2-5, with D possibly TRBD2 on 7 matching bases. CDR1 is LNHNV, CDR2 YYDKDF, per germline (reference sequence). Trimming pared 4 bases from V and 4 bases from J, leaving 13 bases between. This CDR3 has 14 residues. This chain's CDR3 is CATSIRGGSETQYF. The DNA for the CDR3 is TGTGCCACCAGCATAAGGGGGGGTTCAGAGACCCAGTACTTC. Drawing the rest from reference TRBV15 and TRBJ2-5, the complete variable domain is DAMVIQNPRYQVTQFGKPVTLSCSQTLNHNVMYWYQQKSSQAPKLLFHYYDKDFNNEADTPDNFQSRRPNTSFCFLDIRSPGLGDTAMYLCATSIRGGSETQYFGPGTRLLVL.

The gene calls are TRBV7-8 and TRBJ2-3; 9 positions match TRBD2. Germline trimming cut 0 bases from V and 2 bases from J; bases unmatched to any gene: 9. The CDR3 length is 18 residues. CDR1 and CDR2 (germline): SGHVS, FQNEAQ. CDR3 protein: CASSLARGAGGITDTQYF. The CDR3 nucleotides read TGTGCCAGCAGCTTAGCTAGGGGTGCGGGGGGGATCACAGATACGCAGTATTTT.

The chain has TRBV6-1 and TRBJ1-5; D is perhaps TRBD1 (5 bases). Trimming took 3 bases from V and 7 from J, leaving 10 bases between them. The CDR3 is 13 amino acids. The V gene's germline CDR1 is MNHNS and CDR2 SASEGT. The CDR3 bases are TGTGCCAGCAGTGAGTCAGGGAAACAGCCCCAGCATTTT. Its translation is CASSESGKQPQHF.

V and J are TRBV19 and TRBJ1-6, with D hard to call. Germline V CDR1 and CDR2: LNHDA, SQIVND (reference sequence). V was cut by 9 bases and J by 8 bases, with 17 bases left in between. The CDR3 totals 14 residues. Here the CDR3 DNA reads TGTGCCAGCCAAAATTTCGTCCATTATTCACCCCTCCACTTT. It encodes CASQNFVHYSPLHF. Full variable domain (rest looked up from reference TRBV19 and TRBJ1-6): DGGITQSPKYLFRKEGQNVTLSCEQNLNHDAMYWYRQDPGQGLRLIYYSQIVNDFQKGDIAEGYSVSREKKESFPLTVTSAQKNPTAFYLCASQNFVHYSPLHFGNGTRLTVT.

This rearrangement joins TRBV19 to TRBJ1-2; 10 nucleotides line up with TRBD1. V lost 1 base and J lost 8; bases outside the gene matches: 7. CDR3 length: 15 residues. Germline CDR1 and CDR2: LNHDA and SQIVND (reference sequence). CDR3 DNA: TGTGCCAGTAGTATAGGGGACAGGGGCCTAGGGGGCTACACCTTC. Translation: CASSIGDRGLGGYTF.

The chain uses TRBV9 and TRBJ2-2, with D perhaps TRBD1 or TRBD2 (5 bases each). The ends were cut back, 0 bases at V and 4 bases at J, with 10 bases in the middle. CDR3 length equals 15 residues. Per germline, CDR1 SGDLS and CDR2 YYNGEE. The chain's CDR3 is CASSVDGALTGELFF. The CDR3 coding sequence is TGTGCCAGCAGCGTAGACGGGGCGCTCACCGGGGAGCTGTTTTTT.

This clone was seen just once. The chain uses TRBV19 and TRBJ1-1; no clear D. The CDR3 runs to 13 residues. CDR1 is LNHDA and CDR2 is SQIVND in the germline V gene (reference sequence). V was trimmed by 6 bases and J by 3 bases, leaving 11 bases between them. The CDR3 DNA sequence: TGTGCCAGTAGCCTTTCATGGGACACTGAAGCTTTCTTT. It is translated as CASSLSWDTEAFF.

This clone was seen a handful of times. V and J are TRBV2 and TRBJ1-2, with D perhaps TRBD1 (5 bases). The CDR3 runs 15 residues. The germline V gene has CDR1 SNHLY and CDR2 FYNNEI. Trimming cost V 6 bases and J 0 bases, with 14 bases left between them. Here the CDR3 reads CASRQKTATNYGYTF. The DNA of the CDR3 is TGTGCCAGCAGGCAGAAGACAGCGACTAACTATGGCTACACCTTC.

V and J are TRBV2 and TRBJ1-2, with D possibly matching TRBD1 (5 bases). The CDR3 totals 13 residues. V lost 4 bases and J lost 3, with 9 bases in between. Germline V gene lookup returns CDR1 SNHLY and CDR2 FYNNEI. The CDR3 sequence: CASSGQLDYGYTF. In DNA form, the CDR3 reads TGTGCCAGCAGTGGACAGTTGGACTATGGCTACACCTTC.

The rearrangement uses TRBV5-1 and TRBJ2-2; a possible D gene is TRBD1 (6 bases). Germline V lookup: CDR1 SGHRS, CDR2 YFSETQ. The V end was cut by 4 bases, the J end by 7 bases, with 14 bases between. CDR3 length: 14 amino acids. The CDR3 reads CASSNDTGYGELFF. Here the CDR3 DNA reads TGCGCCAGCAGCAATGATACAGGGTACGGGGAGCTGTTTTTT.

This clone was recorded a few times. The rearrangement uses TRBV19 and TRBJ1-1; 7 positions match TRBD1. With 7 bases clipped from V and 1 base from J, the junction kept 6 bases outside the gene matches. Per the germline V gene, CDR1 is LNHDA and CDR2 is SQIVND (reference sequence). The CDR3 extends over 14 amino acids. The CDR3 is CASTQTGRNTEAFF. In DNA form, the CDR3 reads TGTGCCAGTACCCAGACAGGGAGGAACACTGAAGCTTTCTTT.

For the CDR3, the DNA is TGTGCCAGCAGTGATCCCGCTGACAGGGTTACCTACGAGCAGTACTTC. This encodes CASSDPADRVTYEQYF. The chain employs TRBV25-1 and TRBJ2-7; TRBD1 matches at 7 bases. This CDR3 region has 16 residues. The V segment lost 3 bases and the J segment 2 bases; nucleotides outside the gene matches: 10. Germline CDR1 reads MGHDK; CDR2 reads SYGVNS.

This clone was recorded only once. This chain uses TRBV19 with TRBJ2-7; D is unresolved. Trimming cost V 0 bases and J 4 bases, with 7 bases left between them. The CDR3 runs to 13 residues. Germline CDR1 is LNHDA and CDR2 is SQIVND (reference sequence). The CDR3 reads CASSIDLRYEQYF. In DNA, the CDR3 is TGTGCCAGTAGTATAGACCTGCGATACGAGCAGTACTTC.

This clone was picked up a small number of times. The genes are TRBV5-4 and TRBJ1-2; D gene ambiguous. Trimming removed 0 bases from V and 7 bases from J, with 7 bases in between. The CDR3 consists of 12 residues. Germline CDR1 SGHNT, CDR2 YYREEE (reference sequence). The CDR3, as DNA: TGTGCCAGCAGCTTGGCAAACGCTGGCTACACCTTC. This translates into CASSLANAGYTF.

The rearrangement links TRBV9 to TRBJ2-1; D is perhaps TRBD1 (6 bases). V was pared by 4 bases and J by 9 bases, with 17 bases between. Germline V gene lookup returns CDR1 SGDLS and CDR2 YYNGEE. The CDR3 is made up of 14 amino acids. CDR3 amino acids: CASSPRGRGGEQFF. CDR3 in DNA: TGTGCCAGCAGCCCTAGGGGCAGGGGCGGTGAGCAGTTCTTC.

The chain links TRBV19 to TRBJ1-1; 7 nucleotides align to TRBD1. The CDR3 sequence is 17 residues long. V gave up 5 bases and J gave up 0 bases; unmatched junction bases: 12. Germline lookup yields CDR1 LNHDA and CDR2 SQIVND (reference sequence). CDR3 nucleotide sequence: TGTGCCAGTAGTCCGCTAGGTGGAGGGGGCGTGAACACTGAAGCTTTCTTT. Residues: CASSPLGGGGVNTEAFF.

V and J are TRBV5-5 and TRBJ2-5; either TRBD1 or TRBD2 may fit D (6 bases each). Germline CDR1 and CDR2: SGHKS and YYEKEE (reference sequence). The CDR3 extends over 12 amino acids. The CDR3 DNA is TGTGCTGGGGGGCTATCGGGAGAGACCCAGTACTTC. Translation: CAGGLSGETQYF.

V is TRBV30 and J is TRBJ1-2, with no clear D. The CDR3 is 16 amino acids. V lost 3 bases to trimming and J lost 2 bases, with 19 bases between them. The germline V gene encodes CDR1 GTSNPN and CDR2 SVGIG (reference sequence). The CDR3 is CAWSPPERDKNYGYTF. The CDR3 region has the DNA TGTGCCTGGAGCCCGCCGGAGAGGGATAAAAACTATGGCTACACCTTC.

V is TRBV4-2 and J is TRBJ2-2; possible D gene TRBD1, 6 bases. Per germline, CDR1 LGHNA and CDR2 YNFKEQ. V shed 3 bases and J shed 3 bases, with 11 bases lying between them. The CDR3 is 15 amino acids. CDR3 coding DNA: TGTGCCAGCAGCCAGGGGGACACTTACACCGGGGAGCTGTTTTTT. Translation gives CASSQGDTYTGELFF.

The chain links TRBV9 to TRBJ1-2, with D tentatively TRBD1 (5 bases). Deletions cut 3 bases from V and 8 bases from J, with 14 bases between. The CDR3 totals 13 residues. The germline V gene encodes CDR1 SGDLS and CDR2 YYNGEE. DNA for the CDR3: TGTGCCAGCAGCGGGGTGAGGGGAGGGGGCTACACCTTC. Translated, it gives CASSGVRGGGYTF.

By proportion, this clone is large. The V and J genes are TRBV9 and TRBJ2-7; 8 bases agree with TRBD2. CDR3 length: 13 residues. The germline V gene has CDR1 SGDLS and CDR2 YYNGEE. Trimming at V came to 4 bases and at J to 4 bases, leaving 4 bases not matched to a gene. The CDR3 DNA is TGTGCCAGCAGCCCGGGGGGGGAATACGAGCAGTACTTC. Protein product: CASSPGGEYEQYF.

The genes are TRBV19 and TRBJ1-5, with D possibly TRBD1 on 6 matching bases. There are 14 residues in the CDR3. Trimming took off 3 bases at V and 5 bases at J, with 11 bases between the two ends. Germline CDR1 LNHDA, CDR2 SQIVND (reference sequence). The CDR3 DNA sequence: TGTGCCAGTAGTATCGCAGGGGTAGATCAGCCCCAGCATTTT. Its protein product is CASSIAGVDQPQHF.

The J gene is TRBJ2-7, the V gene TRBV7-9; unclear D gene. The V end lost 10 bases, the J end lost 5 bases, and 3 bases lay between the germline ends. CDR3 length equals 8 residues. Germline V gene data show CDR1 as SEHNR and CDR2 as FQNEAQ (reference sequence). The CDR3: CATHEQYF. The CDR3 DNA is TGTGCCACCCACGAGCAGTACTTC.

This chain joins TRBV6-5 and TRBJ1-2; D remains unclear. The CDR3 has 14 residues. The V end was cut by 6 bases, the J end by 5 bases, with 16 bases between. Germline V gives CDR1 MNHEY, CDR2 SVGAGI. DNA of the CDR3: TGTGCCAGCAGCCGGTTAAATGGGGTTTATGGCTACACCTTC. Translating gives CASSRLNGVYGYTF.

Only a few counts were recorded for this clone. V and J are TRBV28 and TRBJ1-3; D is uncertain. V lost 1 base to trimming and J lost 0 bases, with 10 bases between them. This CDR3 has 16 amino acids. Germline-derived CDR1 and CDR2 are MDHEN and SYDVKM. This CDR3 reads CASSLSGSYSGNTIYF. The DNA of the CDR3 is TGTGCCAGCAGTTTATCGGGCAGTTACTCTGGAAACACCATATATTTT.

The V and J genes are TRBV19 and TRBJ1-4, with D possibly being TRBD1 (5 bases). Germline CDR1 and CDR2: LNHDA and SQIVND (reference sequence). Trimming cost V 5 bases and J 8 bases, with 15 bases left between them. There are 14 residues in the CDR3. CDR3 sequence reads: CASSLGAPREKLFF. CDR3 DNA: TGTGCCAGTAGTCTAGGGGCCCCTCGAGAAAAACTGTTTTTT.

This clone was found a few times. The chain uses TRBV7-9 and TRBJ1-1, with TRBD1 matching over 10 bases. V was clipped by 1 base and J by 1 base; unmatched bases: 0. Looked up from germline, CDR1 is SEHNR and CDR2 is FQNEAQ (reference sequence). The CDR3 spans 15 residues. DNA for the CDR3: TGTGCCAGCAGCTTAGGGGACAGGGGGAACACTGAAGCTTTCTTT. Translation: CASSLGDRGNTEAFF. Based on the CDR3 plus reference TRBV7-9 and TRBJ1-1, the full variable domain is DTGVSQNPRHKITKRGQNVTFRCDPISEHNRLYWYRQTLGQGPEFLTYFQNEAQLEKSRLLSDRFSAERPKGSFSTLEIQRTEQGDSAMYLCASSLGDRGNTEAFFGQGTRLTVV.

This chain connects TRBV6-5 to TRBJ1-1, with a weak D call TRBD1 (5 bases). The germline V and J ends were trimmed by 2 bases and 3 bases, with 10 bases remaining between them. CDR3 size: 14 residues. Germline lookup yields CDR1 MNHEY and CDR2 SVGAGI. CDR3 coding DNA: TGTGCCAGCAGTTACGGGGGAGGGTACACTGAAGCTTTCTTT. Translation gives CASSYGGGYTEAFF.

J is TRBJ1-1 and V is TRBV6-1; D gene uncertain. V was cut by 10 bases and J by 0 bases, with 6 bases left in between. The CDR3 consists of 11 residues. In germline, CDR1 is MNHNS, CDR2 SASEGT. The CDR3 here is CATEMNTEAFF. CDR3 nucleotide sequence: TGTGCCACGGAGATGAACACTGAAGCTTTCTTT.